This entry lists 11 T cell receptor beta chains sequenced from one sample in a study of blood T cell repertoires in COVID-19. Method: immunoSEQ multiplex PCR; TCRdb's copy keeps in-frame clones and lacks some. The top ten hold 22% of the sample, which has 80,000 to 95,000 clones, 70% to 90% seen once. Sequencing was done on a sample of peripheral blood. These receptors came from an elderly woman in a cohort sampled during active or convalescent COVID-19.

V is TRBV5-1 and J is TRBJ1-2; possible D gene TRBD1, 5 bases. This CDR3 contains 15 residues. With 0 bases removed from V and 4 bases from J, the gap between germline ends came to 13 bases. CDR1 and CDR2 from the germline V gene are SGHRS and YFSETQ. DNA for the CDR3: TGCGCCAGCAGCTTGGAGCCGGGGGTGGGCTATGGCTACACCTTC. Encoded protein: CASSLEPGVGYGYTF.

The chain combines TRBV20-1 with TRBJ2-7; D uncertain. Trimming cost V 5 bases and J 4 bases, with 9 bases left between them. Germline V CDR1 and CDR2: DFQATT, SNEGSKA (reference sequence). The CDR3 spans 11 residues. CDR3 bases: TGCAGTGCTTCCGACAATTACGAGCAGTACTTC. It codes for CSASDNYEQYF.

The chain combines TRBV19 with TRBJ2-7, with D maybe TRBD1 (7 bases). Deletions cut 5 bases from V and 5 bases from J, with 13 bases between. Germline CDR1 reads LNHDA; CDR2 reads SQIVND (reference sequence). The length of the CDR3 is 13 residues. The CDR3: CASSVQGEDEQYF. The CDR3 nucleotides are TGTGCCAGTAGTGTGCAGGGGGAGGACGAGCAGTACTTC. Using reference TRBV19 and TRBJ2-7 for the parts outside the CDR3, the full variable domain is DGGITQSPKYLFRKEGQNVTLSCEQNLNHDAMYWYRQDPGQGLRLIYYSQIVNDFQKGDIAEGYSVSREKKESFPLTVTSAQKNPTAFYLCASSVQGEDEQYFGPGTRLTVT.

The chain links TRBV28 to TRBJ1-5; D gene ambiguous. The CDR3 spans 15 residues. Trimming took off 6 bases at V and 0 bases at J, with 12 bases between the two ends. CDR1 and CDR2 from the germline V gene are MDHEN and SYDVKM. The DNA of the CDR3 is TGTGCCAGCAGAGGAGCACATAATAGCAATCAGCCCCAGCATTTT. Protein product: CASRGAHNSNQPQHF.

The chain has TRBV6-5 and TRBJ1-4; the match to TRBD1 covers 8 bases. Germline V gene sequence: CDR1 MNHEY, CDR2 SVGAGI. There are 15 residues in the CDR3. The trim removed 6 bases at V and 4 bases at J, leaving 7 bases unmatched. The CDR3 here is CASSTGQGNNEKLFF. The DNA of the CDR3 is TGTGCCAGCAGCACAGGACAGGGCAATAATGAAAAACTGTTTTTT.

This clone was picked up one time. The chain combines TRBV5-4 with TRBJ2-2; a possible D gene is TRBD2 (6 bases). This CDR3 has 15 amino acids. Trimming left V 3 bases short and J 4 bases short, with 13 bases between. CDR1 and CDR2 from the germline V gene are SGHNT and YYREEE (reference sequence). This CDR3 reads CASSSGGRGTGELFF. DNA of the CDR3: TGTGCCAGCAGCTCAGGAGGGCGGGGCACCGGGGAGCTGTTTTTT.

This clone was detected only a few times. The rearrangement uses TRBV28 and TRBJ1-5; D not certain. V was trimmed by 5 bases and J by 2 bases, leaving 13 bases between them. The germline V gene encodes CDR1 MDHEN and CDR2 SYDVKM. This CDR3 spans 15 amino acids. CDR3 region: CASSPGRLGNQPQHF. CDR3 nucleotide sequence: TGTGCCAGCAGTCCGGGGAGATTGGGCAATCAGCCCCAGCATTTT. The full variable domain, in which reference TRBV28 and TRBJ1-5 provide the parts outside the CDR3, is DVKVTQSSRYLVKRTGEKVFLECVQDMDHENMFWYRQDPGLGLRLIYFSYDVKMKEKGDIPEGYSVSREKKERFSLILESASTNQTSMYLCASSPGRLGNQPQHFGDGTRLSIL.

Points on this clone: Other DNA sequences in the same sample also yield this CDR3. J is TRBJ2-6 and V is TRBV3-1 (or the pseudogene TRBV3-2); no clear D. The length of the CDR3 is 13 residues. V gave up 7 bases and J gave up 0 bases, with 4 bases separating them. CDR1 is LGHDT and CDR2 is YNNKEL in the germline V gene (reference sequence). CDR3: CASTSSGANVLTF. The DNA for the CDR3 is TGTGCCAGCACCAGCTCTGGGGCCAACGTCCTGACTTTC.

The chain uses TRBV18 and TRBJ1-1; D is undetermined. CDR3 length: 13 amino acids. Germline lookup yields CDR1 KGHSH and CDR2 LQKENI. The V end was cut by 1 base, the J end by 5 bases, with 8 bases between. This chain's CDR3 is CASSPQRGTEAFF. For the CDR3, the DNA is TGTGCCAGCTCACCACAGCGAGGTACTGAAGCTTTCTTT. The complete variable domain, with remaining parts taken from reference TRBV18 and TRBJ1-1, reads NAGVMQNPRHLVRRRGQEARLRCSPMKGHSHVYWYRQLPEEGLKFMVYLQKENIIDESGMPKERFSAEFPKEGPSILRIQQVVRGDSAAYFCASSPQRGTEAFFGQGTRLTVV.

The chain recombines TRBV7-2 with TRBJ1-6; D is unresolved. The CDR3 is 14 amino acids. The ends were cut back, 1 base at V and 7 bases at J, with 8 bases in the middle. In germline, CDR1 is SGHTA, CDR2 FQGNSA. Written as DNA, the CDR3 is TGTGCCAGCAGCTTAGTTTGGGCAAATTCACCCCTCCACTTT. This sequence encodes CASSLVWANSPLHF.

This rearrangement joins TRBV3-1 (or the pseudogene TRBV3-2) to TRBJ2-2, with unresolved D. The CDR3 has 13 amino acids. Germline V gives CDR1 LGHDT, CDR2 YNNKEL (reference sequence). V was clipped by 4 bases and J by 2 bases, with 5 bases between them. The CDR3 region is CASSPPNTGELFF. The CDR3 region has the DNA TGTGCCAGCAGCCCCCCAAACACCGGGGAGCTGTTTTTT.